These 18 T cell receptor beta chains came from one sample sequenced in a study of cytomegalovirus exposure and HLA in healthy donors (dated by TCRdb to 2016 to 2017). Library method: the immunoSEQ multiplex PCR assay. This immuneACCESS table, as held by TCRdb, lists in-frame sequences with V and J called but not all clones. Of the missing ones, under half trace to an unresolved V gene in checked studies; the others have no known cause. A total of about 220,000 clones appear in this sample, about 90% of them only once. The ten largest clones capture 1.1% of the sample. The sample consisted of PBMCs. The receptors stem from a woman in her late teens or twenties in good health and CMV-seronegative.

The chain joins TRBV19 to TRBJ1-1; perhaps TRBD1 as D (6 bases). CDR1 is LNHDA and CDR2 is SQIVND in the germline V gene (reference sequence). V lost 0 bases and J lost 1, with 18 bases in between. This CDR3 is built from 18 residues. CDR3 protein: CASSIDQDSQFWNTEAFF. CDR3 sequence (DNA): TGTGCCAGTAGTATAGACCAGGACAGCCAATTTTGGAACACTGAAGCTTTCTTT.

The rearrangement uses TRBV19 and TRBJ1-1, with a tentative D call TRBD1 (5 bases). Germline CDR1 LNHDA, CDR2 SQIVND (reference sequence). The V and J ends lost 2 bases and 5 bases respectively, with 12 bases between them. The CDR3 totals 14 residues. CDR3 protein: CASSISGRRTEAFF. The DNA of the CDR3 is TGTGCCAGTAGTATATCAGGGAGGAGAACTGAAGCTTTCTTT.

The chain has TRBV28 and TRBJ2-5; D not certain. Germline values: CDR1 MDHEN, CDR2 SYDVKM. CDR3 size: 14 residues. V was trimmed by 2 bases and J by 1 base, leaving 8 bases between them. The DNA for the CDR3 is TGTGCCAGCAGTTTAGTGACGGGCCAAGAGACCCAGTACTTC. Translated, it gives CASSLVTGQETQYF.

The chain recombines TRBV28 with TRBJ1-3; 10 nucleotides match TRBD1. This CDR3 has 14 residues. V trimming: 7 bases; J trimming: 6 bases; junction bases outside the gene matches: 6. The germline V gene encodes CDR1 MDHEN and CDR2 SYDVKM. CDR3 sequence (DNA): TGTGCCAGCACATGGGACAGGGGTCAAAACACCATATATTTT. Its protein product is CASTWDRGQNTIYF.

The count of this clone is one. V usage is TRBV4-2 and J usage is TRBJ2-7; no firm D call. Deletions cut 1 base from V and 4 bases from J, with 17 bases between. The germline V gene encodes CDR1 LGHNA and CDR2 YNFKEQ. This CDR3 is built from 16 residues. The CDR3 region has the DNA TGTGCCAGCAGCCAAGGTCTGGAGCGAACCGCTTACGAGCAGTACTTC. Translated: CASSQGLERTAYEQYF.

CDR3 protein: CASSILTSGSHNEQFF. CDR3 nucleotide sequence: TGTGCCAGTAGTATCCTCACTAGCGGGTCCCACAATGAGCAGTTCTTC. The chain recombines TRBV19 with TRBJ2-1, with 9 bases identical to TRBD2. The CDR3 is 16 residues long. Germline loops: CDR1 LNHDA, CDR2 SQIVND (reference sequence). J gave up 5 bases and V 3 bases, and 8 bases lay outside the gene matches.

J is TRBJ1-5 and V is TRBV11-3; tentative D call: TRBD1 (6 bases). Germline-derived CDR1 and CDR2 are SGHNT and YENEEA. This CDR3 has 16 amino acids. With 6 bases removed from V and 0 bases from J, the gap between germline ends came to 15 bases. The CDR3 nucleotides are TGTGCCAGCAGGGAACAGGGAAAACTTAGCAATCAGCCCCAGCATTTT. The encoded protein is CASREQGKLSNQPQHF.

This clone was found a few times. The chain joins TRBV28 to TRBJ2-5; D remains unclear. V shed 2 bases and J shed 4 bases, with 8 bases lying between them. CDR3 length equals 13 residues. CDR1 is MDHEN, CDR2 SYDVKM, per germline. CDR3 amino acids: CASSLGPRETQYF. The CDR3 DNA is TGTGCCAGCAGTTTAGGTCCGCGAGAGACCCAGTACTTC.

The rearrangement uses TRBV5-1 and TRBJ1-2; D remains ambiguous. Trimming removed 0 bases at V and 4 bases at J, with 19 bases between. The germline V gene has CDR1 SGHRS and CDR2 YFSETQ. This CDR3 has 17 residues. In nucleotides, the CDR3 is TGCGCCAGCAGCTTGGAGGTCAGTCGGCGGCAAATCTATGGCTACACCTTC. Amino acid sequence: CASSLEVSRRQIYGYTF. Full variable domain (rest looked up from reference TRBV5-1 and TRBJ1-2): KAGVTQTPRYLIKTRGQQVTLSCSPISGHRSVSWYQQTPGQGLQFLFEYFSETQRNKGNFPGRFSGRQFSNSRSEMNVSTLELGDSALYLCASSLEVSRRQIYGYTFGSGTRLTVV.

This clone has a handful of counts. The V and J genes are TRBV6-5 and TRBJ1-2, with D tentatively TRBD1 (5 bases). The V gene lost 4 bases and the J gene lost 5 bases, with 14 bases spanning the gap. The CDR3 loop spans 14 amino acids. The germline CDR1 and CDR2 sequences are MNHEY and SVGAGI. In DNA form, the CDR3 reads TGTGCCAGCAGTTCGACAGTCCTGACTTATGGCTACACCTTC. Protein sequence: CASSSTVLTYGYTF.

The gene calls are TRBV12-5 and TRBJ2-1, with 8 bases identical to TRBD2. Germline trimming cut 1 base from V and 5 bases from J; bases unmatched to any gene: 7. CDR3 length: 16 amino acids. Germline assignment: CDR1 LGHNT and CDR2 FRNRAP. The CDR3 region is CASGLGPGGRNNEQFF. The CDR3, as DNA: TGTGCTAGTGGTTTGGGCCCTGGCGGGAGGAACAATGAGCAGTTCTTC.

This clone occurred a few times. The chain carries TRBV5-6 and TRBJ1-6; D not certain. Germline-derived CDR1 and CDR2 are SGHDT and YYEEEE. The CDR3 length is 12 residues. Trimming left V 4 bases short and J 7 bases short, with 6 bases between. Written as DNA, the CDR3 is TGTGCCAGCAGCCTCGTAAATTCACCCCTCCACTTT. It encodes CASSLVNSPLHF.

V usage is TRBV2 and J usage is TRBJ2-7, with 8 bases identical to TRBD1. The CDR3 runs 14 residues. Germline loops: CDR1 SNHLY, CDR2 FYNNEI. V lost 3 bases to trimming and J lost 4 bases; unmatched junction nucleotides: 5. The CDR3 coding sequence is TGTGCCAGCAGTGACGGGACAGGAAGATACGAGCAGTACTTC. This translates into CASSDGTGRYEQYF.

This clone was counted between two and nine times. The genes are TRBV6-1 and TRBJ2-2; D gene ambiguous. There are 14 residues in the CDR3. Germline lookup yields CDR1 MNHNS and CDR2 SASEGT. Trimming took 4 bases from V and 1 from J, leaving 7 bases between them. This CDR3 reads CASSGTGNTGELFF. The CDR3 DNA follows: TGTGCCAGCAGTGGAACGGGGAACACCGGGGAGCTGTTTTTT.

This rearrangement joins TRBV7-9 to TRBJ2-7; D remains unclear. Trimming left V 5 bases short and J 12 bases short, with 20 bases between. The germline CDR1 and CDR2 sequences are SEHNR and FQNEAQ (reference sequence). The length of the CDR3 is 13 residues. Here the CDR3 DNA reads TGTGCCAGCAGCCCCGCTGCGGCCTCAGCTAGGTACTTC. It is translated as CASSPAAASARYF.

The CDR3: CASSSSDRLPMNTEAFF. CDR3 nucleotides: TGCGCCAGCAGCTCATCGGACAGATTACCCATGAACACTGAAGCTTTCTTT. The chain is built from TRBV5-1 and TRBJ1-1, with D possibly being TRBD1 (6 bases). The CDR3 contains 17 residues. CDR1 is SGHRS, CDR2 YFSETQ, per germline. V was trimmed by 3 bases and J by 0 bases, leaving 18 bases between them.

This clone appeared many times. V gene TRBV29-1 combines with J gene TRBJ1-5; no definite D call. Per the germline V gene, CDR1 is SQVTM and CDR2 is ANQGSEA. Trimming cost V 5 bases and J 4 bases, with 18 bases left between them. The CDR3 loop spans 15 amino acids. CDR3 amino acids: CSVRADGGINQPQHF. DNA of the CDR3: TGCAGCGTTAGGGCGGACGGAGGGATTAATCAGCCCCAGCATTTT.

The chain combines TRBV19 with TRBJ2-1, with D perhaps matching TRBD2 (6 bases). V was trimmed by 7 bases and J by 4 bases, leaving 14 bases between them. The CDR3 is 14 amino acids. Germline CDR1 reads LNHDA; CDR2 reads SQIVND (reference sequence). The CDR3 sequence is CASTHGGKYNEQFF. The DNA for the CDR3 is TGTGCCAGTACCCATGGAGGGAAGTACAATGAGCAGTTCTTC. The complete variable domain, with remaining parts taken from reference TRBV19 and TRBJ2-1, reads DGGITQSPKYLFRKEGQNVTLSCEQNLNHDAMYWYRQDPGQGLRLIYYSQIVNDFQKGDIAEGYSVSREKKESFPLTVTSAQKNPTAFYLCASTHGGKYNEQFFGPGTRLTVL.